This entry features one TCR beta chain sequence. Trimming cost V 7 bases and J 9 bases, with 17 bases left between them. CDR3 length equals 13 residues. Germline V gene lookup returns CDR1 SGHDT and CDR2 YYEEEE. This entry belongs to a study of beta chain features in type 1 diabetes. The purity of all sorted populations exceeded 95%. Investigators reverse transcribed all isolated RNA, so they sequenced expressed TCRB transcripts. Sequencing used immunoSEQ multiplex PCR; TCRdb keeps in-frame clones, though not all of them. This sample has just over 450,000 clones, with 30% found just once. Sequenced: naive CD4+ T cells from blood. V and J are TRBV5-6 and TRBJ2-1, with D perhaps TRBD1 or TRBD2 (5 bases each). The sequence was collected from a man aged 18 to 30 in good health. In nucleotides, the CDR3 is TGTGCCAGCGGCCGGGACCTCGTCTTTGAGCAGTTCTTC. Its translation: CASGRDLVFEQFF.